The next 13 T cell receptor beta chains were all read from a single sample in a study of OX40 agonist ivuxolimab in advanced cancers. The assay was immunoSEQ multiplex PCR, and TCRdb's table has in-frame clones only and misses some. Here the sample spans over 70,000 clones, 89% being singletons. The sample here was CD4+ or CD8+ T cells sorted from blood, taken in a trial of the OX40 agonist ivuxolimab. The receptors were gathered from an adult with an advanced solid tumor such as melanoma, head and neck, liver or kidney cancer.

This rearrangement joins TRBV4-1 to TRBJ2-5; 15 bases fit TRBD2. In germline, CDR1 is MGHRA, CDR2 YSYEKL. This CDR3 spans 17 amino acids. The V and J ends lost 4 bases and 3 bases, in that order; junction bases with no gene match: 6. For the CDR3, the DNA is TGCGCCAGCAGCCTTAGGGGACTAGCGGGAGGAGAAGAGACCCAGTACTTC. Its translation: CASSLRGLAGGEETQYF.

This chain joins TRBV6-6 and TRBJ2-5; TRBD2 is a possible D gene (5 bases). Germline assignment: CDR1 MNHNY and CDR2 SVGAGI (reference sequence). V gave up 6 bases and J gave up 1 base, with 9 bases separating them. CDR3 size: 13 residues. The CDR3 DNA reads as TGTGCCAGCAGATACCGGGGCCAAGAGACCCAGTACTTC. This encodes CASRYRGQETQYF.

The CDR3 DNA follows: TGTGCCAGCAGCTTAGACCGGACAGGGGGCGACGGAAACACCATATATTTT. Encoded protein: CASSLDRTGGDGNTIYF. The V gene is TRBV7-9, the J gene TRBJ1-3, with 11 nucleotides matching TRBD1. The CDR3 is 17 residues long. From germline, CDR1 is SEHNR and CDR2 FQNEAQ (reference sequence). The J segment lost 4 bases and the V segment lost 1 base, leaving 6 bases of the junction unmatched.

The V call is TRBV14, the J call TRBJ2-3; 8 positions match TRBD2. This CDR3 contains 15 residues. Germline loops: CDR1 SGHDN, CDR2 FVKESK. V shed 1 base and J 1 base; nucleotides not matched to a gene: 1. The CDR3 DNA follows: TGTGCCAGCAGCCAAGTTAGCGGGGGCACAGATACGCAGTATTTT. This translates into CASSQVSGGTDTQYF.

V is TRBV27 and J is TRBJ2-7; 9 bases fit TRBD2. CDR1 and CDR2 (germline): MNHEY, SMNVEV (reference sequence). The CDR3 is 16 amino acids. After removal of 3 bases from V and 5 bases from J, the junction contained 11 bases not matched to a gene. CDR3 DNA sequence: TGTGCCAGCAGTTTCGGCGGCGGGAGGGATACAAACGAGCAGTACTTC. Translated, it gives CASSFGGGRDTNEQYF.

This chain joins TRBV21-1 and TRBJ2-1; the DNA was not compared with TRBD1, the D call given in the table. TRBV21-1 is given as a pseudogene. The CDR3 consists of 17 residues. The CDR3 here is CASSKLGADREWNEQFF. CDR3 coding DNA: TGTGCCAGCAGCAAATTGGGGGCTGACAGGGAATGGAATGAGCAGTTCTTC.

V and J are TRBV30 and TRBJ2-7, with TRBD1 matching 11 bases. The CDR3 extends over 15 amino acids. The germline V gene encodes CDR1 GTSNPN and CDR2 SVGIG (reference sequence). V dropped 3 bases and J dropped 4; count of bases not matched to a gene: 8. The CDR3 protein is CAWSPGQGVVYEQYF. CDR3 nucleotide sequence: TGTGCCTGGAGCCCGGGACAGGGGGTAGTGTACGAGCAGTACTTC.

The chain's CDR3 is CASSLGLGTNTEAFF. The CDR3 DNA follows: TGCGCCAGCAGCTTGGGCCTGGGGACGAACACTGAAGCTTTCTTT. The gene calls are TRBV5-1 and TRBJ1-1; tentative D call: TRBD1 (5 bases). Germline V CDR1 and CDR2: SGHRS, YFSETQ. The V gene lost 0 bases and the J gene lost 1 base, with 10 bases spanning the gap. CDR3 length: 15 residues.

This clone was picked up a small number of times. The chain combines TRBV5-1 with TRBJ2-5; D is uncertain. Germline V lookup: CDR1 SGHRS, CDR2 YFSETQ. V lost 0 bases, J lost 5 bases, and 11 bases lay in between. CDR3 length: 14 amino acids. For the CDR3, the DNA is TGCGCCAGCAGCTTGGTTTATCAGGCGGAGACCCAGTACTTC. Its translation is CASSLVYQAETQYF.

V gene TRBV11-2 combines with J gene TRBJ2-7, with D perhaps TRBD1 or TRBD2 (6 bases each). V dropped 6 bases and J dropped 2 bases, with 17 bases sitting between them. This CDR3 is 15 amino acids long. Germline V lookup: CDR1 SGHAT, CDR2 FQNNGV. The CDR3 DNA follows: TGTGCCAGCAGGAAGAGGGGGGAAATAGCCTACGAGCAGTACTTC. It specifies CASRKRGEIAYEQYF.

J is TRBJ1-2 and V is TRBV7-9, with 7 bases identical to TRBD1. V lost 4 bases and J lost 4; bases outside the gene matches: 3. The germline CDR1 and CDR2 sequences are SEHNR and FQNEAQ (reference sequence). This CDR3 spans 13 amino acids. The CDR3 sequence is CASSSTGRYGYTF. CDR3 DNA: TGTGCCAGCAGCTCGACAGGGCGCTATGGCTACACCTTC.

This clone was seen a few times. The gene calls are TRBV27 and TRBJ2-1; 7 bases map to TRBD1. The CDR3 consists of 16 residues. With 8 bases clipped from V and 0 bases from J, the junction kept 10 bases outside the gene matches. Germline loops: CDR1 MNHEY, CDR2 SMNVEV (reference sequence). As DNA, the CDR3 is TGTGCCAGCCGTAGACCGGGACAGAGCTCCTACAATGAGCAGTTCTTC. Its protein product is CASRRPGQSSYNEQFF.

V and J are TRBV6-1 and TRBJ2-5, with D possibly matching TRBD2 (5 bases). With 3 bases removed from V and 5 bases from J, the gap between germline ends came to 16 bases. Looked up from germline, CDR1 is MNHNS and CDR2 is SASEGT. The CDR3 is made up of 15 amino acids. DNA of the CDR3: TGTGCCAGCAGTGAGAGCAGGAGAGGGCCGGAGACCCAGTACTTC. Its protein product is CASSESRRGPETQYF.